The T cell receptor (beta chain) under discussion was sequenced for a study of T-cell memory formation after mild COVID-19. V shed 1 base and J shed 2 bases, with 15 bases lying between them. The V gene's germline CDR1 is SGHTA and CDR2 FQGNSA. This CDR3 comprises 17 residues. 5'RACE primed from the constant segment yielded TCR alpha and TCR beta cDNA libraries bearing sample barcodes and UMIs. MiXCR, applied by TCRdb to the 5' RACE reads, yields one record per CDR3 protein. The sample holds 250,000 to 350,000 distinct CDR3 sequences, roughly 19% seen once. The V call is TRBV7-2, the J call TRBJ2-1; a weak D match, TRBD1 (5 bases). Material for sequencing was PBMCs or a T cell subset sorted from them (not recorded which). The TCR was taken from a man between 18 and 35 years old who had mild COVID-19 (a few samples of this study predate the infection). Cell type and time point are not known. The CDR3, as DNA: TGTGCCAGCAGCTTAGTGTTGTGGACACAGACCTACAATGAGCAGTTCTTC. Its protein product is CASSLVLWTQTYNEQFF.